The source of this TCR beta chain is a study of blood T cell repertoires in COVID-19. As for the study in general: The United States, Italy and Spain provided the acute and convalescent COVID-19 samples.

The CDR3 consists of 14 residues. Some clones are missing from TCRdb's copy, which holds only in-frame ones; the method was immunoSEQ multiplex PCR. The sample includes 230,000 or so clones, 65% to 85% of them seen just once. The chain employs TRBV21-1 and TRBJ2-7; the D call TRBD1 from the table was never checked on the DNA. TRBV21-1 is labeled a pseudogene. This TCR derives from a man between 40 and 49 years old with active or convalescent COVID-19. The sequencing sample was made of peripheral blood. CDR3 loop: CASSAGQGEDEQYF. CDR3 DNA sequence: TGTGCCAGCAGCGCAGGACAGGGAGAGGACGAGCAGTACTTC.